These 21 T cell receptor beta chains were sequenced from one sample in a study of blood T cell repertoires in COVID-19. The table came from immunoSEQ multiplex PCR; TCRdb's copy has only in-frame clones and leaves some out. The table has some 100,000 clones, approximately 86% seen once; the top ten hold roughly 8.1%. The sequencing input was peripheral blood. The receptor source for this set is a woman in her sixties or seventies with acute or convalescent COVID-19.

The chain couples TRBV10-1 to TRBJ2-1, with D possibly matching TRBD1 (6 bases). The V end lost 3 bases, the J end lost 4 bases, and 16 bases lay between the germline ends. There are 16 residues in the CDR3. Germline V lookup: CDR1 WNHNN, CDR2 SYGVQD (reference sequence). The CDR3 DNA follows: TGCGCCAGCAGTGATTTTCGGGACACCCGTTACAATGAGCAGTTCTTC. As protein: CASSDFRDTRYNEQFF.

The chain combines TRBV5-1 with TRBJ2-3, with TRBD2 identical over 7 bases. The CDR3 contains 14 residues. V was clipped by 7 bases and J by 5 bases; unmatched bases: 10. Germline CDR1 reads SGHRS; CDR2 reads YFSETQ. The CDR3 loop reads CASAGGSFVDTQYF. DNA of the CDR3: TGCGCCAGCGCCGGCGGGAGTTTCGTAGATACGCAGTATTTT.

Comment on this clone: Within the sample, other DNA sequences also encode this same CDR3. The rearrangement uses TRBV19 and TRBJ2-6, with D possibly matching TRBD2 (5 bases). The CDR3 is made up of 15 amino acids. Trimming pared 3 bases from V and 0 bases from J, leaving 6 bases between. Per germline, CDR1 LNHDA and CDR2 SQIVND (reference sequence). The CDR3 protein is CASSIGSSGANVLTF. CDR3 nucleotide sequence: TGTGCCAGTAGTATTGGGAGCTCTGGGGCCAACGTCCTGACTTTC.

The chain links TRBV6-6 to TRBJ2-7; a possible D gene is TRBD1 (6 bases). This CDR3 has 13 residues. V lost 8 bases to trimming and J lost 5 bases, with 16 bases between them. Germline lookup yields CDR1 MNHNY and CDR2 SVGAGI (reference sequence). For the CDR3, the DNA is TGTGCCAGCCGAGAGACAGGTTCCGACGAGCAGTACTTC. Protein product: CASRETGSDEQYF.

The V and J genes are TRBV6-6 and TRBJ1-4; D is possibly TRBD1 (6 bases). Trimming cost V 5 bases and J 5 bases, with 12 bases left between them. Looked up from germline, CDR1 is MNHNY and CDR2 is SVGAGI (reference sequence). The CDR3 is 14 residues long. In DNA, the CDR3 is TGTGCCAGCAGTCTAACAGGGAAAAATGAAAAACTGTTTTTT. Protein sequence: CASSLTGKNEKLFF.

The genes are TRBV5-1 and TRBJ2-5; perhaps TRBD2 as D (6 bases). CDR3 length: 16 residues. Germline CDR1 SGHRS, CDR2 YFSETQ. The V and J ends lost 0 bases and 2 bases respectively, with 14 bases between them. The CDR3 coding sequence is TGCGCCAGCAGCTTGGTATGGGCGGGGACTCAAGAGACCCAGTACTTC. It codes for CASSLVWAGTQETQYF.

The CDR3 sequence: CASSEALRGSDTGELFF. As DNA, the CDR3 is TGTGCCAGCAGTGAAGCGCTTCGTGGGAGCGACACCGGGGAGCTGTTTTTT. The chain joins TRBV2 to TRBJ2-2, with D possibly TRBD2 on 5 matching bases. Trimming took off 0 bases at V and 3 bases at J, with 14 bases between the two ends. The germline CDR1 and CDR2 sequences are SNHLY and FYNNEI. This CDR3 has 17 amino acids.

This chain uses TRBV2 with TRBJ1-5; 8 nucleotides align to TRBD1. The CDR3 runs 15 residues. Germline-derived CDR1 and CDR2 are SNHLY and FYNNEI. Trimming removed 6 bases from V and 1 base from J; junction bases left unmatched: 5. The CDR3 reads CASSPGQESNQPQHF. CDR3 in DNA: TGTGCCAGCAGCCCGGGACAGGAGAGCAATCAGCCCCAGCATTTT.

The chain is built from TRBV6-4 and TRBJ1-3; a weak D match, TRBD1 (6 bases). CDR3 length: 20 residues. Trimming cost V 3 bases and J 1 base, with 25 bases left between them. Germline assignment: CDR1 MRHNA and CDR2 SNTAGT. DNA of the CDR3: TGTGCCAGCAGTGAACCGATCAGTTCCACAGGGAAATATTCTGGAAACACCATATATTTT. Translating gives CASSEPISSTGKYSGNTIYF.

This chain joins TRBV6-4 and TRBJ2-1, with D possibly matching TRBD2 (6 bases). This CDR3 region has 13 residues. Trimming stripped 8 bases from V and 3 bases from J, with 11 bases between. CDR1 and CDR2 (germline): MRHNA, SNTAGT. CDR3 nucleotides: TGTGCCAGCTCTATGGACTACTACAATGAGCAGTTCTTC. It translates to CASSMDYYNEQFF.

The rearrangement links TRBV9 to TRBJ2-2, with 9 positions matching TRBD2. Trimming took 2 bases from V and 4 from J; bases not matched to a gene: 3. This CDR3 is 15 amino acids long. Germline values: CDR1 SGDLS, CDR2 YYNGEE. The DNA for the CDR3 is TGTGCCAGCAGCGTGACTAGCGGAGTCACCGGGGAGCTGTTTTTT. Translation: CASSVTSGVTGELFF.

V usage is TRBV15 and J usage is TRBJ2-1, with D perhaps TRBD2 (5 bases). The CDR3 has 16 residues. The germline CDR1 and CDR2 sequences are LNHNV and YYDKDF (reference sequence). V was cut by 2 bases and J by 9 bases, with 20 bases left in between. The CDR3 region is CATSRPLSLDRGEQFF. The CDR3 DNA reads as TGTGCCACCAGCAGACCCCTCTCTTTAGACCGGGGTGAGCAGTTCTTC.

The V gene is TRBV6-5, the J gene TRBJ1-6; D uncertain. The CDR3 covers 14 residues. The V gene lost 8 bases and the J gene lost 9 bases, with 17 bases spanning the gap. Germline V lookup: CDR1 MNHEY, CDR2 SVGAGI. For the CDR3, the DNA is TGTGCCAGCTTCGAAGGTACCGAGGGTTCACCCCTCCACTTT. Encoded protein: CASFEGTEGSPLHF.

The chain couples TRBV11-2 to TRBJ2-7; 11 nucleotides agree with TRBD1. V was pared by 4 bases and J by 3 bases, with 8 bases of the junction left unmatched. From germline, CDR1 is SGHAT and CDR2 FQNNGV. CDR3 length: 16 residues. The CDR3 sequence: CASSSWTGGLFYEQYF. As DNA, the CDR3 is TGTGCCAGCAGCTCATGGACAGGGGGCTTATTCTACGAGCAGTACTTC.

The chain employs TRBV3-1 (or the pseudogene TRBV3-2) and TRBJ1-1, with a tentative D call TRBD1 (6 bases). Germline-derived CDR1 and CDR2 are LGHDT and YNNKEL (reference sequence). The CDR3 runs to 16 residues. The V gene lost 1 base and the J gene lost 5 bases, with 17 bases spanning the gap. The CDR3 spells CASSQGLRVRGTEAFF. Here the CDR3 DNA reads TGTGCCAGCAGCCAAGGGTTAAGGGTGAGGGGGACTGAAGCTTTCTTT.

The V gene is TRBV28, the J gene TRBJ1-2, with D unresolved. V was clipped by 1 base and J by 8 bases, with 8 bases between them. Germline CDR1 is MDHEN and CDR2 is SYDVKM. The CDR3 has 12 amino acids. This CDR3 is CASSLSYRGYTF. The DNA for the CDR3 is TGTGCCAGCAGTTTATCATACCGGGGCTACACCTTC.

The chain has TRBV4-1 and TRBJ2-7; D call uncertain. V was trimmed by 1 base and J by 3 bases, leaving 10 bases between them. Germline loops: CDR1 MGHRA, CDR2 YSYEKL. The CDR3 loop spans 14 amino acids. The CDR3 spells CASSQAFSGYEQYF. The CDR3 DNA reads as TGCGCCAGCAGCCAAGCATTCTCAGGCTACGAGCAGTACTTC.

The chain employs TRBV7-2 and TRBJ1-2; maybe TRBD1 (6 bases). V lost 3 bases to trimming and J lost 5 bases, with 13 bases between them. Per germline, CDR1 SGHTA and CDR2 FQGNSA. The CDR3 extends over 14 amino acids. This CDR3 is CASSLGTGKYGYTF. The CDR3 DNA follows: TGTGCCAGCAGCTTGGGTACAGGGAAATATGGCTACACCTTC.

This clone came up once. Distinct nucleotide sequences in the sample also encode this CDR3. The gene calls are TRBV5-1 and TRBJ1-1; D perhaps matches TRBD1 (5 bases). There are 13 residues in the CDR3. Trimming stripped 0 bases from V and 5 bases from J, with 8 bases between. CDR1 and CDR2 (germline): SGHRS, YFSETQ. DNA of the CDR3: TGCGCCAGCAGCTTGGTAGGGGCTACTGAAGCTTTCTTT. Translated: CASSLVGATEAFF.

The genes are TRBV6-4 and TRBJ2-2, with TRBD1 as a possible D gene (6 bases). V lost 7 bases and J lost 3, with 12 bases in between. This CDR3 comprises 14 residues. The germline V gene has CDR1 MRHNA and CDR2 SNTAGT. CDR3 sequence: CASKRDTYTGELFF. As DNA, the CDR3 is TGTGCCAGCAAAAGGGACACGTACACCGGGGAGCTGTTTTTT.

V and J are TRBV9 and TRBJ2-3; 11 bases agree with TRBD2. V lost 4 bases, J lost 1 base, and 2 bases stayed unmatched. There are 15 residues in the CDR3. Germline V lookup: CDR1 SGDLS, CDR2 YYNGEE. The CDR3 nucleotides are TGTGCCAGCAGCACTAGCGGGAGTGGCACAGATACGCAGTATTTT. Encoded protein: CASSTSGSGTDTQYF.